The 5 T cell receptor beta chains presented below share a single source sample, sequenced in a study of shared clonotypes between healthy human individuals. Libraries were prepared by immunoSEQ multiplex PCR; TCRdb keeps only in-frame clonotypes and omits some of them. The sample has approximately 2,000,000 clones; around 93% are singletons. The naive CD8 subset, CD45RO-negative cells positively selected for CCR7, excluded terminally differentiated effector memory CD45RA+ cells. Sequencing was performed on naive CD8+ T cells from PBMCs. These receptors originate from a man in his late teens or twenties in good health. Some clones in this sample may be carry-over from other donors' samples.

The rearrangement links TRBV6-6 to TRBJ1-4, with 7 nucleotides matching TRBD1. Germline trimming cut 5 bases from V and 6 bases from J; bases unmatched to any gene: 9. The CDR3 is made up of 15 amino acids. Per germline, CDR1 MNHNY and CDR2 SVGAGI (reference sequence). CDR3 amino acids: CASSDPGGSDEKLFF. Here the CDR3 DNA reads TGTGCCAGCAGTGACCCAGGGGGTTCGGATGAAAAACTGTTTTTT.

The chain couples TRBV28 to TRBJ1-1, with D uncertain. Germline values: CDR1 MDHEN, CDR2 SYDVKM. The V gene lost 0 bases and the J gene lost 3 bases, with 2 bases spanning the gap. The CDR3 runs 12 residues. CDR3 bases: TGTGCCAGCAGTTTATGGGACACTGAAGCTTTCTTT. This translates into CASSLWDTEAFF.

CDR3 amino acids: CASSLSFRDWEGDTQYF. CDR3 coding DNA: TGTGCCAGCAGCTTAAGCTTTCGGGACTGGGAAGGAGATACGCAGTATTTT. The rearrangement joins TRBV7-9 to TRBJ2-3, with D tentatively TRBD2 (6 bases). Trimming pared 2 bases from V and 5 bases from J, leaving 20 bases between. CDR1 and CDR2 from the germline V gene are SEHNR and FQNEAQ (reference sequence). CDR3 length equals 17 residues.

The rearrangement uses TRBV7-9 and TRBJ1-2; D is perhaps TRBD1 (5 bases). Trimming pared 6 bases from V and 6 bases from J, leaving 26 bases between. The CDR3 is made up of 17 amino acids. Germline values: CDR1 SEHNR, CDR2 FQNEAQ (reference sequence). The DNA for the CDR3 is TGTGCCAGCAGTTCTTCCTCCCCGCCGGGACCCCGAGATGGCTACACCTTC. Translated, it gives CASSSSSPPGPRDGYTF.

As DNA, the CDR3 is TGTGCCAGCACCCATCGGGGACTGAACGAGCAGTACTTC. It encodes CASTHRGLNEQYF. The V call is TRBV27, the J call TRBJ2-7, with TRBD2 as a possible D gene (6 bases). The CDR3 length is 13 residues. The V end lost 7 bases, the J end lost 5 bases, and 15 bases lay between the germline ends. Germline assignment: CDR1 MNHEY and CDR2 SMNVEV (reference sequence).